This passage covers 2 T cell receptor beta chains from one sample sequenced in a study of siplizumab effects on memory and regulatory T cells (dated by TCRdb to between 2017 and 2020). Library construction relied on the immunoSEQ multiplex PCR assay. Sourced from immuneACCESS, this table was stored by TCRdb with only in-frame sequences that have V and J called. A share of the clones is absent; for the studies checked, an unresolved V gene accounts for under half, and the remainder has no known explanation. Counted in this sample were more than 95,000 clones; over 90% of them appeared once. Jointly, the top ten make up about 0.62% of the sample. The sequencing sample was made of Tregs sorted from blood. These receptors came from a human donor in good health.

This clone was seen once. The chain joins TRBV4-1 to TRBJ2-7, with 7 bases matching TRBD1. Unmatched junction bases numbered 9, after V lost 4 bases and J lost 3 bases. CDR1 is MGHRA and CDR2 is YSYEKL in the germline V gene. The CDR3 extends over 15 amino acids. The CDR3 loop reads CASSLRQQGNYEQYF. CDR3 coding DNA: TGCGCCAGCAGCCTAAGACAACAGGGGAACTACGAGCAGTACTTC.

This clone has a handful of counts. The CDR3 region has the DNA TGTGCCAGCAGTTACGGGACAGGGTCGAACACTGAAGCTTTCTTT. This sequence encodes CASSYGTGSNTEAFF. The chain carries TRBV6-5 and TRBJ1-1; 9 bases map to TRBD1. Trimming took 2 bases from V and 1 from J; bases not matched to a gene: 2. The CDR3 contains 15 residues. The germline V gene encodes CDR1 MNHEY and CDR2 SVGAGI.